The 32 T cell receptor beta chains below all came from one sample that was sequenced in a study of OX40 agonist ivuxolimab in advanced cancers. The data were produced by immunoSEQ multiplex PCR, yet TCRdb's version contains in-frame clones alone and is incomplete. The sample has some 98,000 clones, approximately 93% seen once; the top ten hold around 0.3%. The sample was CD4+ or CD8+ T cells sorted from blood, taken in a trial of the OX40 agonist ivuxolimab. The receptors derive from an adult with an advanced solid tumor such as melanoma, head and neck, liver or kidney cancer.

The chain links TRBV29-1 to TRBJ1-2; maybe TRBD1 (5 bases). Per the germline V gene, CDR1 is SQVTM and CDR2 is ANQGSEA. The CDR3 covers 12 residues. V was pared by 0 bases and J by 10 bases, with 12 bases between. CDR3 coding DNA: TGCAGCGTTGAAGATCGGGGCAGACCCTACACCTTC. Amino acid sequence: CSVEDRGRPYTF.

In the case of this clone: Other DNA sequences within the sample encode an identical CDR3. The V call is TRBV7-2, the J call TRBJ2-2; D gene uncertain. Germline V lookup: CDR1 SGHTA, CDR2 FQGNSA. The V end lost 2 bases, the J end lost 2 bases, and 6 bases lay between the germline ends. The CDR3 spans 14 residues. The CDR3: CASSLSSNTGELFF. As DNA, the CDR3 is TGTGCCAGCAGCTTAAGTTCTAACACCGGGGAGCTGTTTTTT. Variable domain in full (rest from reference TRBV7-2 and TRBJ2-2): GAGVSQSPSNKVTEKGKDVELRCDPISGHTALYWYRQSLGQGLEFLIYFQGNSAPDKSGLPSDRFSAERTGGSVSTLTIQRTQQEDSAVYLCASSLSSNTGELFFGEGSRLTVL.

The V gene is TRBV7-2, the J gene TRBJ2-1; 8 nucleotides line up with TRBD1. This CDR3 is built from 16 residues. J was trimmed by 10 bases and V by 1 base; bases with no gene match: 12. CDR1 is SGHTA, CDR2 FQGNSA, per germline. This CDR3 is CASSLGIGTGRGEQFF. CDR3 nucleotides: TGTGCCAGCAGCTTAGGGATCGGGACAGGACGGGGCGAGCAGTTCTTC.

The V call is TRBV5-1, the J call TRBJ2-1; 15 bases are shared with TRBD2. The CDR3 is 16 residues long. Unmatched junction bases numbered 5, after V lost 3 bases and J lost 7 bases. Germline V gives CDR1 SGHRS, CDR2 YFSETQ. CDR3 nucleotide sequence: TGCGCCAGCAGCTGGGGGACTAGCGGGAGGACTAATGAGCAGTTCTTC. Protein sequence: CASSWGTSGRTNEQFF.

The J gene is TRBJ2-7, the V gene TRBV6-5, with D possibly matching TRBD1 (5 bases). V was pared by 8 bases and J by 3 bases, with 8 bases between. Germline V gene lookup returns CDR1 MNHEY and CDR2 SVGAGI. CDR3 length equals 11 residues. CDR3: CASAGLYEQYF. DNA for the CDR3: TGTGCCAGCGCAGGGCTCTACGAGCAGTACTTC.

V usage is TRBV5-8 and J usage is TRBJ2-3; D might be TRBD2 (6 bases). Trimming took off 6 bases at V and 2 bases at J, with 16 bases between the two ends. Per the germline V gene, CDR1 is SGHTS and CDR2 is YDEGEE. The CDR3 length is 15 residues. The CDR3 reads CASKWDREITDTQYF. The CDR3 region has the DNA TGTGCCAGCAAATGGGACCGGGAGATCACAGATACGCAGTATTTT.

This clone came up once. This chain links TRBV6-5 with TRBJ2-7; the D gene is possibly TRBD1 (6 bases). From germline, CDR1 is MNHEY and CDR2 SVGAGI. There are 14 residues in the CDR3. V was trimmed by 6 bases and J by 4 bases, leaving 16 bases between them. Here the CDR3 DNA reads TGTGCCAGCAGCCTTAACAGGGCGTCGTACGAGCAGTACGTC. Protein product: CASSLNRASYEQYV.

This sequence joins TRBV28 and TRBJ1-2, with D possibly being TRBD1 (6 bases). Germline values: CDR1 MDHEN, CDR2 SYDVKM. Trimming cost V 3 bases and J 2 bases, with 7 bases left between them. The CDR3 contains 13 residues. CDR3 DNA sequence: TGTGCCAGCAGTTTTGGGGGCAACTATGGCTACACCTTC. This translates into CASSFGGNYGYTF.

This clone has only one observation. V and J are TRBV4-2 and TRBJ2-1; TRBD2 is a possible D gene (7 bases). The CDR3 sequence is 17 residues long. Germline V gene sequence: CDR1 LGHNA, CDR2 YNFKEQ. V was cut by 2 bases and J by 9 bases, with 23 bases left in between. The CDR3 DNA reads TGTGCCAGCAGCCAAAGGTCCTCGGGGGGCCCAACGGGTGAGCAGTTCTTC. Encoded protein: CASSQRSSGGPTGEQFF.

The CDR3 DNA is TGTGCCAGCAGTGATTGGGCCGCAAAGCAGCCCCAGCATTTT. It encodes CASSDWAAKQPQHF. The chain couples TRBV25-1 to TRBJ1-5; D unresolved. The germline V gene encodes CDR1 MGHDK and CDR2 SYGVNS. The CDR3 has 14 amino acids. V dropped 3 bases and J dropped 7 bases, with 13 bases sitting between them. Full variable domain (missing parts from reference TRBV25-1 and TRBJ1-5): EADIYQTPRYLVIGTGKKITLECSQTMGHDKMYWYQQDPGMELHLIHYSYGVNSTEKGDLSSESTVSRIRTEHFPLTLESARPSHTSQYLCASSDWAAKQPQHFGDGTRLSIL.

The V and J genes are TRBV2 and TRBJ1-1; no definite D call. The CDR3 loop spans 13 amino acids. Trimming cost V 4 bases and J 1 base, with 7 bases left between them. Germline V gene lookup returns CDR1 SNHLY and CDR2 FYNNEI. The DNA for the CDR3 is TGTGCCAGCAGTGGAGCGAGGAACACTGAAGCTTTCTTT. Its translation is CASSGARNTEAFF.

This rearrangement joins TRBV4-1 to TRBJ1-2; 9 nucleotides agree with TRBD1. CDR3 length equals 17 residues. Looked up from germline, CDR1 is MGHRA and CDR2 is YSYEKL. V shed 2 bases and J 3 bases; nucleotides not matched to a gene: 10. Here the CDR3 DNA reads TGCGCCAGCAGCCAATTCTCCGGGACAGGGTATGACTATGGCTACACCTTC. Amino acid sequence: CASSQFSGTGYDYGYTF.

The chain employs TRBV6-1 and TRBJ2-3; no definite D call. V was pared by 4 bases and J by 0 bases, with 17 bases between. The CDR3 loop spans 17 amino acids. Germline CDR1 MNHNS, CDR2 SASEGT. The CDR3 sequence is CASSAPSAQISTDTQYF. CDR3 nucleotides: TGTGCCAGCAGTGCCCCTTCGGCCCAAATTAGCACAGATACGCAGTATTTT.

The rearrangement joins TRBV7-9 to TRBJ1-2, with D perhaps matching TRBD1 (6 bases). Germline CDR1 SEHNR, CDR2 FQNEAQ (reference sequence). The CDR3 contains 15 residues. V was trimmed by 1 base and J by 3 bases, leaving 12 bases between them. The CDR3 is CASSLGAGVHYGYTF. The CDR3 nucleotides are TGTGCCAGCAGCTTAGGCGCAGGGGTTCACTATGGCTACACCTTC.

CDR3 residues: CASRHPTDTQYF. CDR3 nucleotides: TGTGCCAGCAGGCACCCTACAGATACGCAGTATTTT. The rearrangement joins TRBV6-5 to TRBJ2-3; D not certain. V gave up 6 bases and J gave up 3 bases, with 7 bases separating them. CDR1 and CDR2 (germline): MNHEY, SVGAGI. This CDR3 comprises 12 residues.

The chain combines TRBV7-2 with TRBJ2-7; D is possibly TRBD2 (6 bases). With 7 bases removed from V and 1 base from J, the gap between germline ends came to 23 bases. CDR3 length: 17 residues. CDR1 is SGHTA and CDR2 is FQGNSA in the germline V gene. The CDR3 protein is CASTRGGPLQRSYEQYF. The CDR3 DNA reads TGTGCCAGCACCCGTGGAGGGCCTTTACAACGGTCCTACGAGCAGTACTTC.

V gene TRBV5-4 combines with J gene TRBJ2-1, with 7 bases lining up with TRBD1. The CDR3 is 15 amino acids. V was pared by 0 bases and J by 0 bases, with 0 bases of the junction left unmatched. From germline, CDR1 is SGHNT and CDR2 YYREEE (reference sequence). CDR3 residues: CASSLDRGSYNEQFF. For the CDR3, the DNA is TGTGCCAGCAGCTTGGACAGGGGCTCCTACAATGAGCAGTTCTTC.

The rearrangement links TRBV4-1 to TRBJ2-3; perhaps TRBD1 as D (6 bases). The CDR3 runs to 17 residues. Germline lookup yields CDR1 MGHRA and CDR2 YSYEKL. Trimming took off 5 bases at V and 3 bases at J, with 21 bases between the two ends. The CDR3 bases are TGCGCCAGCAGCTCAACGCCACAGGGTTATGGTACAGATACGCAGTATTTT. It translates to CASSSTPQGYGTDTQYF.

The chain is built from TRBV20-1 and TRBJ2-1; D is possibly TRBD2 (6 bases). Trimming removed 3 bases at V and 10 bases at J, with 10 bases between. CDR1 is DFQATT and CDR2 is SNEGSKA in the germline V gene (reference sequence). The CDR3 has 11 amino acids. The CDR3 DNA reads as TGCAGTGCTAGCGGAGGGGAAGAGCAGTTCTTC. This sequence encodes CSASGGEEQFF.

The gene calls are TRBV5-4 and TRBJ2-3; tentatively, D is TRBD2 (6 bases). The CDR3 loop spans 14 amino acids. The ends were cut back, 4 bases at V and 4 bases at J, with 13 bases in the middle. Germline assignment: CDR1 SGHNT and CDR2 YYREEE (reference sequence). CDR3 sequence: CASSAAGGPDTQYF. CDR3 DNA sequence: TGTGCCAGCAGCGCCGCCGGGGGACCAGATACGCAGTATTTT.

The V and J genes are TRBV9 and TRBJ2-7; 7 bases fit TRBD1. Germline values: CDR1 SGDLS, CDR2 YYNGEE. V shed 0 bases, J shed 4 bases, and the junction held 10 bases outside the gene matches. The CDR3 covers 16 residues. CDR3 DNA: TGTGCCAGCAGCGTAGGGGGGACAGTACTCCCATACGAGCAGTACTTC. It translates to CASSVGGTVLPYEQYF.

This chain links TRBV11-1 with TRBJ2-1; 10 bases line up with TRBD2. V dropped 5 bases and J dropped 7; count of bases not matched to a gene: 8. Germline V gene sequence: CDR1 SGHAT, CDR2 FQDESV (reference sequence). The CDR3 runs 15 residues. The CDR3 coding sequence is TGTGCCAGCAGCGCGGGACTAGCGTACAGGAATGAGCAGTTCTTC. Its translation is CASSAGLAYRNEQFF.

The chain joins TRBV7-2 to TRBJ2-1; the match to TRBD2 covers 7 bases. The ends lost 1 base at V and 4 bases at J; junction bases unmatched: 4. Germline V gives CDR1 SGHTA, CDR2 FQGNSA. The CDR3 has 15 residues. The CDR3 sequence is CASSLVTGGYNEQFF. The CDR3 DNA reads TGTGCCAGCAGCTTAGTGACGGGAGGTTACAATGAGCAGTTCTTC.

This clone occurred once. The chain links TRBV7-2 to TRBJ2-3; TRBD2 matches 9 bases. The CDR3 covers 15 residues. After removal of 4 bases from V and 6 bases from J, the junction contained 8 bases not matched to a gene. The V gene's germline CDR1 is SGHTA and CDR2 FQGNSA. The CDR3: CASSYVAGVVDTQYF. The CDR3 DNA reads TGTGCCAGCAGCTACGTAGCGGGAGTGGTGGATACGCAGTATTTT.

The genes are TRBV4-1 and TRBJ2-4; 14 bases match TRBD2. This CDR3 is built from 20 residues. The V gene end was trimmed by 6 bases and the J gene end by 3 bases; junction bases not matched to a gene: 16. Per the germline V gene, CDR1 is MGHRA and CDR2 is YSYEKL. Here the CDR3 DNA reads TGCGCCAGCAGTCGTCTTGGGACTAGCGGGAGAAGGTGGGGCAAAAACATTCAGTACTTC. This codes for CASSRLGTSGRRWGKNIQYF.

This clone is a singleton in its sample. The chain's CDR3 is CAWSVRGARGGNTIYF. The CDR3 DNA reads TGTGCCTGGAGTGTAAGGGGGGCGCGGGGAGGAAACACCATATATTTT. The rearrangement links TRBV30 to TRBJ1-3; tentative D call: TRBD1 (6 bases). Germline V CDR1 and CDR2: GTSNPN, SVGIG (reference sequence). There are 16 residues in the CDR3. Trimming shortened V by 0 bases and J by 4 bases, and 16 bases separated the two germline ends.

CDR3 sequence: CASKRPNQPQHF. Written as DNA, the CDR3 is TGTGCCAGCAAGCGGCCGAATCAGCCCCAGCATTTT. V is TRBV6-6 and J is TRBJ1-5; D remains ambiguous. Between the trimmed V and J ends, which lost 7 bases and 4 bases, there was a span of 8 bases. Germline assignment: CDR1 MNHNY and CDR2 SVGAGI (reference sequence). This CDR3 has 12 residues.

The CDR3 DNA reads TGTGCCAGCAGCTTAAGACTAGCGGGGGAGCAAGAGACCCAGTACTTC. This codes for CASSLRLAGEQETQYF. The V gene is TRBV7-3, the J gene TRBJ2-5; 12 bases align to TRBD2. This CDR3 is built from 16 residues. The V and J ends lost 1 base and 2 bases, in that order; junction bases with no gene match: 2. CDR1 SGHTA and CDR2 FQGTGA come from the germline V gene. Drawing the rest from reference TRBV7-3 and TRBJ2-5, the complete variable domain is GAGVSQTPSNKVTEKGKYVELRCDPISGHTALYWYRQSLGQGPEFLIYFQGTGAADDSGLPNDRFFAVRPEGSVSTLKIQRTERGDSAVYLCASSLRLAGEQETQYFGPGTRLLVL.

The genes are TRBV29-1 and TRBJ2-3; D is perhaps TRBD1 (6 bases). Trimming took 5 bases from V and 0 from J, leaving 18 bases between them. There are 16 residues in the CDR3. Germline lookup yields CDR1 SQVTM and CDR2 ANQGSEA. CDR3 residues: CSVRSTTGSSTDTQYF. In DNA form, the CDR3 reads TGCAGCGTTCGCTCTACCACAGGGAGCAGCACAGATACGCAGTATTTT.

The chain combines TRBV30 with TRBJ2-1; TRBD2 matches at 13 bases. V shed 8 bases, J shed 7 bases, and the junction held 11 bases outside the gene matches. CDR3 length equals 15 residues. In germline, CDR1 is GTSNPN, CDR2 SVGIG (reference sequence). The CDR3 protein is CAGYPGLAGINEQFF. Written as DNA, the CDR3 is TGTGCCGGATACCCGGGACTAGCGGGAATTAATGAGCAGTTCTTC.

This chain joins TRBV6-5 and TRBJ2-3; no definite D call. CDR3 length: 14 amino acids. The germline V gene encodes CDR1 MNHEY and CDR2 SVGAGI. V lost 5 bases to trimming and J lost 1 base, with 10 bases between them. The DNA of the CDR3 is TGTGCCAGCAGTACCCGAACTGGCACAGATACGCAGTATTTT. It is translated as CASSTRTGTDTQYF.

The V gene is TRBV15, the J gene TRBJ1-2; no firm D call. The CDR3 extends over 13 amino acids. V lost 0 bases, J lost 5 bases, and 7 bases lay in between. Germline-derived CDR1 and CDR2 are LNHNV and YYDKDF (reference sequence). The CDR3 DNA reads as TGTGCCACCAGCAGAGATCGGGTTTATGGCTACACCTTC. This translates into CATSRDRVYGYTF. The variable domain in full, completed from reference TRBV15 and TRBJ1-2, reads DAMVIQNPRYQVTQFGKPVTLSCSQTLNHNVMYWYQQKSSQAPKLLFHYYDKDFNNEADTPDNFQSRRPNTSFCFLDIRSPGLGDTAMYLCATSRDRVYGYTFGSGTRLTVV.